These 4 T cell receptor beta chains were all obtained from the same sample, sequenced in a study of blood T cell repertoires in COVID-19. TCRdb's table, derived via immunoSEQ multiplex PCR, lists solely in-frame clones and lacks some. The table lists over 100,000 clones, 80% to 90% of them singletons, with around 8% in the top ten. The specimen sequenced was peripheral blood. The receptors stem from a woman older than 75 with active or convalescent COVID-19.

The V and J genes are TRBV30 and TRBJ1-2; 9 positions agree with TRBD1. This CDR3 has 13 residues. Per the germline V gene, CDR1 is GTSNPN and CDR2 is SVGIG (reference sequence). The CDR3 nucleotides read TGTAAGCACAGGGGGCAGGTTGTTGGTGGCTACACCTTC. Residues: CKHRGQVVGGYTF.

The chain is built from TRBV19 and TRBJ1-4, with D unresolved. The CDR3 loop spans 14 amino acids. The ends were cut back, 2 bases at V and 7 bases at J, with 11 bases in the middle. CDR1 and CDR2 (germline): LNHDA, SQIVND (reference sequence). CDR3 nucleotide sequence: TGTGCCAGTAGTATACAGTTACGGGGTGAAAAACTGTTTTTT. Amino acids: CASSIQLRGEKLFF. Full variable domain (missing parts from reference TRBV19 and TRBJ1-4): DGGITQSPKYLFRKEGQNVTLSCEQNLNHDAMYWYRQDPGQGLRLIYYSQIVNDFQKGDIAEGYSVSREKKESFPLTVTSAQKNPTAFYLCASSIQLRGEKLFFGSGTQLSVL.

The CDR3 DNA reads as TGTGCCAGCAGCTATCCTCCCGGGAGGGAGCTGTTTTTT. Translating it yields CASSYPPGRELFF. The rearrangement links TRBV12-3 or TRBV12-4 to TRBJ2-2; maybe TRBD2 (5 bases). The V end lost 6 bases, the J end lost 9 bases, and 14 bases lay between the germline ends. The CDR3 sequence is 13 residues long.

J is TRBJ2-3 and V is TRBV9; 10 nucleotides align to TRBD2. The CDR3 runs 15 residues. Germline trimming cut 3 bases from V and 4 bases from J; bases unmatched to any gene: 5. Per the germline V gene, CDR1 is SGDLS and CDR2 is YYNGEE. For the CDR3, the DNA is TGTGCCAGCAGCGCTTCTAGCGGGAGTTCAGATACGCAGTATTTT. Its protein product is CASSASSGSSDTQYF.